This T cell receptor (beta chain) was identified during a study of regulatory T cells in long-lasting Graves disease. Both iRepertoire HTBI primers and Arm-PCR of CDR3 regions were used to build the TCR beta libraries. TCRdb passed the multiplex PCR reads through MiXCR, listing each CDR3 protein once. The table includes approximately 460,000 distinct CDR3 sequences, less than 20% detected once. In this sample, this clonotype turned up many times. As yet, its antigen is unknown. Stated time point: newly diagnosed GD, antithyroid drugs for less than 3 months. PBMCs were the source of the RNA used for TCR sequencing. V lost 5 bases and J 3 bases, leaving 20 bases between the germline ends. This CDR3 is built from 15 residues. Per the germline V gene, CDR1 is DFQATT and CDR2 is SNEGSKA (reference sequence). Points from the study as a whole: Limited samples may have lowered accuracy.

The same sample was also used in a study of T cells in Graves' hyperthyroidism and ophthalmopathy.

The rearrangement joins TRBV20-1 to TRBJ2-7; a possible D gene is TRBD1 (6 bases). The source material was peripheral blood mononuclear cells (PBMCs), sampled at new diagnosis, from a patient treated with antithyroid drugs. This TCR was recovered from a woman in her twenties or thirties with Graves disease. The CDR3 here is CSAPSIGTRNYEQYF. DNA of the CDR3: TGCAGTGCTCCCTCCATCGGGACAAGGAACTACGAGCAGTACTTC.